The rows below give T cell receptor beta chains drawn from one sample of a study of blood T cell repertoires in COVID-19. Clones were sequenced by immunoSEQ multiplex PCR, and TCRdb holds only the in-frame ones, with some missing. The sample carries under 400,000 clones, 88% recorded once. The sample comprised peripheral blood. Receptors were obtained from a woman aged 30 to 39 with COVID-19, enrolled during active disease. CDR3s include the opening cysteine and the closing phenylalanine or tryptophan. The order of the fields is V gene, D gene, clone size, J gene, CDR3 protein, CDR3 DNA. A D gene is named only where the DNA matches it firmly. Not all rows give a size; the values are once, few, many and, for expanded clones, a class.

TRBV7-6	-	-	TRBJ2-6	CASSSLASGAGANVLTF	TGTGCCAGCAGCTCATTAGCCTCGGGGGCTGGGGCCAACGTCCTGACTTTC
TRBV18	TRBD1	few	TRBJ1-1	CASSPGTGTNTEAFF	TGTGCCAGCTCACCCGGGACAGGAACGAACACTGAAGCTTTCTTT
TRBV7-8	TRBD2	-	TRBJ2-3	CASSPTSGGPPYTDTQYF	TGTGCCAGCAGCCCAACTAGCGGGGGGCCGCCCTACACAGATACGCAGTATTTT
TRBV30	-	-	TRBJ2-7	CAWSAGSAYEQYF	TGTGCCTGGAGTGCGGGATCGGCCTACGAGCAGTACTTC
TRBV6-5	-	-	TRBJ1-1	CASRGSMVEAFF	TGTGCCAGCAGGGGCTCCATGGTTGAAGCTTTCTTT
TRBV3-1/TRBV3-2	TRBD2	-	TRBJ2-1	CASSRTGTSGLPHNEQFF	TGTGCCAGCAGCCGAACCGGGACTAGCGGCCTCCCTCACAATGAGCAGTTCTTC
TRBV3-1/TRBV3-2	-	-	TRBJ1-4	CASSQDGRGSNEKLFF	TGTGCCAGCAGCCAAGATGGGAGGGGGAGTAATGAAAAACTGTTTTTT
TRBV30	-	-	TRBJ1-1	CAWGEGVNTEAFF	TGTGCCTGGGGCGAAGGGGTGAACACTGAAGCTTTCTTT
TRBV19	TRBD1	-	TRBJ1-1	CATMTTGRMNTEAFF	TGTGCCACCATGACGACAGGGCGAATGAACACTGAAGCTTTCTTT
TRBV7-9	TRBD1	-	TRBJ1-2	CASSLDRDYGYTF	TGTGCCAGCAGCTTGGACAGGGACTATGGCTACACCTTC
TRBV5-5	-	-	TRBJ1-3	CASSGGDPGNTIYF	TGTGCCAGCAGCGGGGGGGACCCTGGGAACACCATATATTTT
TRBV3-1/TRBV3-2	-	-	TRBJ1-1	CASSQSPQGRGGAEAFF	TGTGCCAGCAGCCAATCCCCTCAGGGACGTGGCGGGGCTGAAGCTTTCTTT
TRBV7-2	-	-	TRBJ1-1	CASSWGRTEAFF	TGTGCCAGCAGTTGGGGGAGGACTGAAGCTTTCTTT
TRBV6-5	-	-	TRBJ1-2	CASSSGQSGYTF	TGTGCCAGCAGTTCCGGACAGTCCGGCTACACCTTC
TRBV5-1	TRBD1	-	TRBJ1-4	CASSLWDSTNEKLFF	TGCGCCAGCAGCTTGTGGGACAGCACAAATGAAAAACTGTTTTTT
TRBV10-1	-	-	TRBJ1-6	CASSAGGYSPLHF	TGCGCCAGCAGCGCAGGAGGATATTCACCCCTCCACTTT
TRBV7-9	TRBD1	-	TRBJ2-1	CASRDHGTGNNEQFF	TGTGCCAGCAGAGACCATGGGACAGGGAACAATGAGCAGTTCTTC
TRBV2	-	-	TRBJ1-6	CASRSQGPYNSPLHF	TGTGCCAGCAGAAGTCAGGGCCCCTATAATTCACCCCTCCACTTT
TRBV15	-	-	TRBJ1-1	CATSSRHRGRTEAFF	TGTGCCACCAGCAGTAGACACCGAGGGCGGACTGAAGCTTTCTTT
TRBV13	-	-	TRBJ1-4	CASSSTGINEELFF	TGTGCCAGCAGCTCCACAGGGATTAATGAGGAACTGTTTTTT
TRBV4-1	-	few	TRBJ2-7	CASRKGEGGHEQYF	TGCGCCAGCAGAAAGGGGGAGGGTGGGCACGAGCAGTACTTC
TRBV11-2	-	-	TRBJ1-1	CASSAFFGLNTEAFF	TGTGCCAGCAGCGCCTTCTTTGGACTAAACACTGAAGCTTTCTTT
TRBV12-3/TRBV12-4	-	-	TRBJ2-2	CASSFVVAGELFF	TGTGCCAGCAGTTTCGTCGTAGCCGGGGAGCTGTTTTTT
TRBV3-1/TRBV3-2	TRBD2	once	TRBJ2-7	CASSQAQLGGGYSEQYF	TGTGCCAGCAGCCAAGCTCAGCTCGGCGGGGGATATTCCGAGCAGTACTTC
TRBV6-5	TRBD1	-	TRBJ1-1	CASSYSLGGLTEAFF	TGTGCCAGCAGTTACTCACTAGGGGGCCTTACTGAAGCTTTCTTT
TRBV5-6	TRBD2	-	TRBJ2-1	CASTELAWDEQFF	TGTGCCAGCACCGAACTAGCGTGGGATGAGCAGTTCTTC
TRBV12-3/TRBV12-4	-	-	TRBJ1-1	CASWSRTNTEAFF	TGTGCCAGCTGGTCTAGGACAAACACTGAAGCTTTCTTT
TRBV24-1	-	-	TRBJ2-4	CATSDLGRRSGVFVIRYF	TGTGCCACCAGTGATTTGGGCAGGAGGTCCGGTGTCTTCGTCATTCGGTACTTC
TRBV2	-	-	TRBJ1-5	CASSNRGTQPQHF	TGTGCCAGCAGTAATCGGGGGACTCAGCCCCAGCATTTT
TRBV6-1	-	few	TRBJ2-1	CASSETGGRGVHRFF	TGTGCCAGCAGTGAAACTGGGGGGAGGGGGGTCCATCGGTTCTTC
TRBV20-1	-	-	TRBJ1-1	CSARYDTEAFF	TGCAGTGCTAGATATGACACTGAAGCTTTCTTT
TRBV12-3/TRBV12-4	-	-	TRBJ1-1	CASGGGNTEAFF	TGTGCCAGCGGGGGAGGGAACACTGAAGCTTTCTTT
TRBV7-2	-	-	TRBJ2-1	CASSTHPSSYNEQFF	TGTGCCAGCAGCACCCACCCTAGCTCCTACAATGAGCAGTTCTTC
TRBV11-2	TRBD2	once	TRBJ2-7	CASSLFQSGGAIYEQYF	TGTGCCAGCAGCTTATTCCAATCGGGGGGGGCCATCTACGAGCAGTACTTC
TRBV7-2	TRBD1	-	TRBJ1-2	CASSNDRGNQYGYTF	TGTGCCAGCAGCAACGACAGGGGGAATCAATATGGCTACACCTTC
TRBV5-1	-	-	TRBJ1-5	CASSLGSGASNQPQHF	TGCGCCAGCAGCTTGGGGTCAGGGGCTAGCAATCAGCCCCAGCATTTT
TRBV9	-	-	TRBJ1-6	CASSSGDGYNSPLHF	TGTGCCAGCAGTTCAGGGGACGGCTATAATTCACCCCTCCACTTT
TRBV4-1	-	few	TRBJ1-1	CASRGTLLNTEAFF	TGCGCCAGCAGGGGGACACTCCTGAACACTGAAGCTTTCTTT
TRBV13	TRBD1	once	TRBJ1-6	CASSSTGTGGANSPLHF	TGTGCCAGCAGCTCAACCGGGACAGGGGGAGCTAATTCACCCCTCCACTTT
TRBV6-2/TRBV6-3	TRBD1	-	TRBJ1-1	CASSYQDRLMNTEAFF	TGTGCCAGCAGTTACCAGGACAGGCTAATGAACACTGAAGCTTTCTTT
TRBV10-1	TRBD1	-	TRBJ1-5	CASKPDRVYSNQPQHF	TGCGCCAGCAAGCCTGACAGGGTCTATAGCAATCAGCCCCAGCATTTT
TRBV5-4	-	-	TRBJ1-2	CASSFGREVDGYTF	TGTGCCAGCAGCTTCGGTCGTGAAGTCGATGGCTACACCTTC
TRBV28	-	-	TRBJ1-2	CASCVGGWVYGYTF	TGTGCCAGCTGTGTTGGAGGGTGGGTATATGGCTACACCTTC
TRBV7-9	-	-	TRBJ2-1	CASSTGTLYNEQFF	TGTGCCAGCAGCACGGGGACTCTCTACAATGAGCAGTTCTTC
TRBV6-5	-	-	TRBJ1-2	CASSYGQMNYGYTF	TGTGCCAGCAGTTACGGGCAGATGAACTATGGCTACACCTTC